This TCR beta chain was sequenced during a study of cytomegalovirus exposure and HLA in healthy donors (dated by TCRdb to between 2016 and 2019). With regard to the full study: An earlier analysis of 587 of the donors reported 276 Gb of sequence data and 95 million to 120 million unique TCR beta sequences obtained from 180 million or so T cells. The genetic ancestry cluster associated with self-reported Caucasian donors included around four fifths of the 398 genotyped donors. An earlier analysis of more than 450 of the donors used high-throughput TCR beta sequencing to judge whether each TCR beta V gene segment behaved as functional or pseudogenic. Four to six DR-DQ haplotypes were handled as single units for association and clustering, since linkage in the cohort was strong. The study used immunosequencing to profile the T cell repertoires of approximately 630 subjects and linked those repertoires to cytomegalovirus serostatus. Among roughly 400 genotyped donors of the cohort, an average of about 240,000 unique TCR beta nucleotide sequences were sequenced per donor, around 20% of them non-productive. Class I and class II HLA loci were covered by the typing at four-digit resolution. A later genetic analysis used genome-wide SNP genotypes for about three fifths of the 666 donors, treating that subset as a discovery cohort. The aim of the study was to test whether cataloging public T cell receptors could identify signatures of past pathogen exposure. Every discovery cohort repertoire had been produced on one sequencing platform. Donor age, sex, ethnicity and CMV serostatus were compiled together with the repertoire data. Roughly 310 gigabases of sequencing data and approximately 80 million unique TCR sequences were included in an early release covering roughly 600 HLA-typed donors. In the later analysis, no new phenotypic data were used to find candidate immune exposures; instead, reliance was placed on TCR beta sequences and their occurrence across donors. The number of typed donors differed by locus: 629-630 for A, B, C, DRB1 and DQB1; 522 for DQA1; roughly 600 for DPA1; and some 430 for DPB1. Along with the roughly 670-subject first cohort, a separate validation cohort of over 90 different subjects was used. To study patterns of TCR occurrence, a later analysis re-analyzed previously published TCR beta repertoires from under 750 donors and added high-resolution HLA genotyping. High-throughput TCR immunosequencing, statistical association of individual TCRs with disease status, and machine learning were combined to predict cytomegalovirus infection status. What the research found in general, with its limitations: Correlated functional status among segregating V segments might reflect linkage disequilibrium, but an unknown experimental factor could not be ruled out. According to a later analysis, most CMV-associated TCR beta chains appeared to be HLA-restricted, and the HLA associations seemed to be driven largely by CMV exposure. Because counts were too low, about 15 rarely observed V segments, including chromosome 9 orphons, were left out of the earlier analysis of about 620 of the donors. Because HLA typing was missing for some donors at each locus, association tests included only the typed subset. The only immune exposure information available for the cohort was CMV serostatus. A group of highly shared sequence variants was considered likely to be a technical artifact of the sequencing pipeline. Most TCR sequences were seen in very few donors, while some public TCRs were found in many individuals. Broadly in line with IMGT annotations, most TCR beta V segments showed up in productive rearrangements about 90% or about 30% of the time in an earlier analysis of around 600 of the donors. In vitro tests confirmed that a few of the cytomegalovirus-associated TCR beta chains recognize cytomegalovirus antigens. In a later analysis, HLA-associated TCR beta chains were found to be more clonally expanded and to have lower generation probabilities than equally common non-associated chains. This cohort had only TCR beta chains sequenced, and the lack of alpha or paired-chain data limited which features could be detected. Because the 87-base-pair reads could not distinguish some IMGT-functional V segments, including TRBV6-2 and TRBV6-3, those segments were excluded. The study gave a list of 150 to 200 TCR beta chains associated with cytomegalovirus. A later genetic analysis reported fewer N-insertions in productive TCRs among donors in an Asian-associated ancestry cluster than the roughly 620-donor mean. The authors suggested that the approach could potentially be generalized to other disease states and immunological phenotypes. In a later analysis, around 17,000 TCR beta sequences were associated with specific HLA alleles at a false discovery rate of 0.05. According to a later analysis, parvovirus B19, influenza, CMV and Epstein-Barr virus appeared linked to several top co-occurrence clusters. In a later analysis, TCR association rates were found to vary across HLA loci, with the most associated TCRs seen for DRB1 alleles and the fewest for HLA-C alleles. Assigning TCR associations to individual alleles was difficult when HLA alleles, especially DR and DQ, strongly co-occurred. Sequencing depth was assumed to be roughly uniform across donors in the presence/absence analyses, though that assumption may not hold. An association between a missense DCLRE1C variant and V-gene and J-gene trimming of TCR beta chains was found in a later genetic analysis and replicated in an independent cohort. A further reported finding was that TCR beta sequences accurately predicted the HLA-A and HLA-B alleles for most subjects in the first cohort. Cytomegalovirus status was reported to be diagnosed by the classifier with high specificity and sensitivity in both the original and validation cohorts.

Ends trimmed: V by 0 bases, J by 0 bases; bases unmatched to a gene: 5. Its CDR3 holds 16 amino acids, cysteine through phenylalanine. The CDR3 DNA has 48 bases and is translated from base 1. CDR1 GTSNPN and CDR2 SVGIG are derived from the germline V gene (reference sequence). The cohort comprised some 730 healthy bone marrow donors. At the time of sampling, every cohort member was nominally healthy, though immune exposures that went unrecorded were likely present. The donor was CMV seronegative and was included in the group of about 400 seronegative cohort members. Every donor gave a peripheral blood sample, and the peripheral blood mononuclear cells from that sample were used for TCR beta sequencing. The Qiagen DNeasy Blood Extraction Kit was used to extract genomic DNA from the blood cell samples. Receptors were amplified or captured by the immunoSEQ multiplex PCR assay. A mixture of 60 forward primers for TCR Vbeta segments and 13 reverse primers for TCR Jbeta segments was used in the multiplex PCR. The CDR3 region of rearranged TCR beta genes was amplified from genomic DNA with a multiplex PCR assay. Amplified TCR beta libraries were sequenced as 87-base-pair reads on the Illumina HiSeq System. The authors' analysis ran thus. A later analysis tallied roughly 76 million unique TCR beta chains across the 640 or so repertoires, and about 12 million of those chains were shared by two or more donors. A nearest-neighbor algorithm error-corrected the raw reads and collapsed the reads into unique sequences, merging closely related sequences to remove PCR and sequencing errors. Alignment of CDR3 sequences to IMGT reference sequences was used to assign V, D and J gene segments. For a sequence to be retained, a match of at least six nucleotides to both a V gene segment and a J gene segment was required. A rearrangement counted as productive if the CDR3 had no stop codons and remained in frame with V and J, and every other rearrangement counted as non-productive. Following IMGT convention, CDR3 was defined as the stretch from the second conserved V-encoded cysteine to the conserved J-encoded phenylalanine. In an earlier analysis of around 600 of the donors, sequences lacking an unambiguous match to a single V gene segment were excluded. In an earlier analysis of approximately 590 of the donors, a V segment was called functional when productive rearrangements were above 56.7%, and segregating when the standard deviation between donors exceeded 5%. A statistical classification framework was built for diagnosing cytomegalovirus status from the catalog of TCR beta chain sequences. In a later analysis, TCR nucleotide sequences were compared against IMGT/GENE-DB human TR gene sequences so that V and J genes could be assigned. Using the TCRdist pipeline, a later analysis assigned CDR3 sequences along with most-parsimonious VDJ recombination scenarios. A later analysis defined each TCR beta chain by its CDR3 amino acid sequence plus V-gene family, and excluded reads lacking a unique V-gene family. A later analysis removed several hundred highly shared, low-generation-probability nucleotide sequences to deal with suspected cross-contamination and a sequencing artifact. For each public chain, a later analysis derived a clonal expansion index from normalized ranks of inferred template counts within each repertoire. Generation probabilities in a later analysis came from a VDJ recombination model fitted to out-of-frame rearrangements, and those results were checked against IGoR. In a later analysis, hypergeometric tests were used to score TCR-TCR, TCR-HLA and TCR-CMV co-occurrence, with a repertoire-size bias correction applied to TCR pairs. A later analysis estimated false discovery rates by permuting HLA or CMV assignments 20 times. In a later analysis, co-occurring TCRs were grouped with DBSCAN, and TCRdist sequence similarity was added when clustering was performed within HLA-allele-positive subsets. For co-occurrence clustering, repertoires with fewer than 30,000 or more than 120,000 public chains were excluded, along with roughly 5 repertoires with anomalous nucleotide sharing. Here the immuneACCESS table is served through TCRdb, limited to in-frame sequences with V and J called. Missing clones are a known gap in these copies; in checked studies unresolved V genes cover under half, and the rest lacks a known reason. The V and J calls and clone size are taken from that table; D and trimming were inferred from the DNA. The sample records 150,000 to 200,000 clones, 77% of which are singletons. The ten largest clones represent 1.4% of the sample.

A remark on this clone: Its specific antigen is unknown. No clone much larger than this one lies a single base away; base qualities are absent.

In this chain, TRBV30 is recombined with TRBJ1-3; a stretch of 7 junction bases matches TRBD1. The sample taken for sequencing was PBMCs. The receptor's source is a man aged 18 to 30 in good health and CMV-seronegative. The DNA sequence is TGTGCCTGGAGTGTACTGGGACAGTTCTCTGGAAACACCATATATTTT. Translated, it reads CAWSVLGQFSGNTIYF.